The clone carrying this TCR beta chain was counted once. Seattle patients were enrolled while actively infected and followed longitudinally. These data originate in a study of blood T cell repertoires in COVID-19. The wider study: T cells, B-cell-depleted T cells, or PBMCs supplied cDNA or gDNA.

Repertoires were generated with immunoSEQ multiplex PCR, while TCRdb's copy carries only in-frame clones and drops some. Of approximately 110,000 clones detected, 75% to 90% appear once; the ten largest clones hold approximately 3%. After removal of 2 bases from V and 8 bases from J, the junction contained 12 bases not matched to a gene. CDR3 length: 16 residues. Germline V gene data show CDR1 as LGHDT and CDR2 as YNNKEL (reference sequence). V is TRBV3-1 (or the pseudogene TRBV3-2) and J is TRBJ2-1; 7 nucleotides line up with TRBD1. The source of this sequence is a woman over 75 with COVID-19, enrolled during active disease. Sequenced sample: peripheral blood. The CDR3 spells CASSQRPGHRGDEQFF. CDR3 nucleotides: TGTGCCAGCAGCCAAAGACCGGGACACAGGGGAGATGAGCAGTTCTTC.